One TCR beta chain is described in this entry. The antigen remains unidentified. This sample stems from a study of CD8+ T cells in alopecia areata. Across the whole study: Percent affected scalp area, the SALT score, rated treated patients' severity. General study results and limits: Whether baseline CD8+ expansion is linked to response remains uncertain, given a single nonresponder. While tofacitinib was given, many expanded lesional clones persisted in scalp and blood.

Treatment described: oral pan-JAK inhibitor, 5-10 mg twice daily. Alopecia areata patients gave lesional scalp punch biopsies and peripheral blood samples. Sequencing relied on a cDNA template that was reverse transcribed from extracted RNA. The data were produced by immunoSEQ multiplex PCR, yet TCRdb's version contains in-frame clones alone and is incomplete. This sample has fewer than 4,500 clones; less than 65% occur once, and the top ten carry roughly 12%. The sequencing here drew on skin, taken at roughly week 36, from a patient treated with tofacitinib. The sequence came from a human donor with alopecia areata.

CDR3 coding DNA: TGTGCCAGTAGTCCGCCGTCCCTCCTAGCGGCTCAAGAGACCCAGTACTTC. Encoded protein: CASSPPSLLAAQETQYF. This chain joins TRBV19 and TRBJ2-5, with 7 bases that match TRBD2. This CDR3 contains 17 residues. Germline-derived CDR1 and CDR2 are LNHDA and SQIVND (reference sequence). Losses at the gene ends were 5 bases for V and 2 bases for J; bases not matched to a gene: 14.